This T cell receptor (beta chain) derives from a study of technical replicates of blood from a handful of donors. There are 18 residues in the CDR3. Germline V CDR1 and CDR2: GTSNPN, SVGIG (reference sequence). With 2 bases clipped from V and 5 bases from J, the junction kept 19 bases outside the gene matches. The table came from immunoSEQ multiplex PCR; TCRdb's copy has only in-frame clones and leaves some out. The sample records 84,000 or so clones, over 90% being singletons. The sequence derives from a human donor in good health. The sequenced material came from T cells isolated from PBMCs. This chain connects TRBV30 to TRBJ1-2; TRBD1 matches at 8 bases. CDR3 nucleotide sequence: TGTGCCTGGAGTTGGGGGAATCAGGGGGCGAGCCCCTCGTATGGCTACACCTTC. Protein: CAWSWGNQGASPSYGYTF.